This note documents a single TCR beta chain sequence. These data originate in a study of blood T cell repertoires in COVID-19. Across the study: Whether acute or convalescent, the COVID-19 samples came from the United States, Italy and Spain. Sources were T cells, B-cell-depleted T cells, or PBMCs; the material itself was cDNA or gDNA.

Germline V gene sequence: CDR1 SGDLS, CDR2 YYNGEE. CDR3 length: 15 amino acids. After removal of 0 bases from V and 5 bases from J, the junction contained 5 bases not matched to a gene. Original processing methods: Reference gene primer amplification gave estimated nucleated cell counts. TCRdb keeps only in-frame clones here, not all; method: immunoSEQ multiplex PCR. V, J and clone size were drawn from that table, and D and trimming were deduced from the DNA. This sample has 60,000 to 90,000 clones, with around 83% found just once. The sequencing sample was made of peripheral blood. The V and J genes are TRBV9 and TRBJ1-5; TRBD1 agrees at 7 bases. This clonotype was obtained from a man aged 50 or older with acute or convalescent COVID-19. The CDR3 region is CASSVEGTADQPQHF. The CDR3 coding sequence is TGTGCCAGCAGCGTAGAGGGGACAGCTGATCAGCCCCAGCATTTT.